One and the same sample provided the 7 T cell receptor beta chains below, sequenced in a study of CD8 T cells in ankylosing spondylitis. A single record per CDR3 protein comes from TCRdb applying MiXCR to the 5' RACE reads. The sample contains 50,000 to 70,000 distinct CDR3 sequences, around 6.5% of which appear only once. The sequenced sample consisted of synovial fluid, either unsorted or a sorted T cell fraction (not recorded which). Every receptor here comes from a male donor with ankylosing spondylitis.

This clonotype has at least ten counts. The CDR3 loop is CSVEGLAGYYEQYF. DNA of the CDR3: TGCAGCGTTGAAGGCCTAGCGGGATACTACGAGCAGTACTTC. V is TRBV29-1 and J is TRBJ2-7; 9 nucleotides match TRBD2. CDR3 length: 14 residues. V gave up 1 base and J gave up 3 bases; unmatched junction bases: 4. Germline V gene lookup returns CDR1 SQVTM and CDR2 ANQGSEA.

This clonotype was detected many times. The chain carries TRBV2 and TRBJ1-1; D not certain. This CDR3 contains 15 residues. CDR1 and CDR2 (germline): SNHLY, FYNNEI. V lost 6 bases and J lost 11, with 25 bases in between. The CDR3 region has the DNA TGTGCCAGCAGCGAATCCTTCCCAAAGCGTTTGGGGGCTTTCTTT. This translates into CASSESFPKRLGAFF.

The rearrangement links TRBV6-5 to TRBJ2-7; TRBD1 is a possible D gene (6 bases). The CDR3 covers 15 residues. The V gene lost 2 bases and the J gene lost 4 bases, with 15 bases spanning the gap. Germline V gene sequence: CDR1 MNHEY, CDR2 SVGAGI. The CDR3 nucleotides read TGTGCCAGCAGTTACCACGGGGACAAGCAATACGAGCAGTACTTC. It encodes CASSYHGDKQYEQYF.

This clonotype was observed at least ten times. The chain couples TRBV9 to TRBJ1-2; maybe TRBD1 (6 bases). V lost 1 base, J lost 7 bases, and 11 bases lay in between. The CDR3 length is 13 residues. Germline V CDR1 and CDR2: SGDLS, YYNGEE. The CDR3 coding sequence is TGTGCCAGCAGCGTATTAGGGGGGAGTGGCTACACCTTC. Protein sequence: CASSVLGGSGYTF.

This clonotype was seen ten or more times. The V gene is TRBV18, the J gene TRBJ2-3; D is unresolved. The germline V gene encodes CDR1 KGHSH and CDR2 LQKENI. The CDR3 runs to 16 residues. The ends were cut back, 10 bases at V and 2 bases at J, with 22 bases in the middle. DNA for the CDR3: TGTGCCACCGTGCCACCCCTGGGCATCCACACAGATACGCAGTATTTT. It specifies CATVPPLGIHTDTQYF.

This clonotype was counted between two and nine times. The chain recombines TRBV5-6 with TRBJ1-5; tentatively, D is TRBD1 (6 bases). Trimming cost V 0 bases and J 2 bases, with 15 bases left between them. The CDR3 runs 17 residues. Germline V gene data show CDR1 as SGHDT and CDR2 as YYEEEE. The CDR3 here is CASSLEGDGSGNQPQHF. As DNA, the CDR3 is TGTGCCAGCAGCTTGGAGGGGGATGGGTCGGGCAATCAGCCCCAGCATTTT.

This chain uses TRBV10-3 with TRBJ1-6; a weak D match, TRBD1 (5 bases). V was clipped by 3 bases and J by 7 bases, with 13 bases between them. This CDR3 is 15 amino acids long. Germline lookup yields CDR1 ENHRY and CDR2 SYGVKD. CDR3 sequence reads: CAISDRDGANSPLHF. The CDR3 DNA follows: TGTGCCATCAGTGACAGGGACGGGGCGAATTCACCCCTCCACTTT.